The text below deals with one T cell receptor beta chain. The table came from immunoSEQ multiplex PCR; TCRdb's copy has only in-frame clones and leaves some out. The sample holds over 200,000 clones, 80% to 95% seen once. The record originates from a study of blood T cell repertoires in COVID-19. Looking at the study overall: The United States, Italy and Spain were the sources of the acute and convalescent COVID-19 samples.

The germline V gene encodes CDR1 GTSNPN and CDR2 SVGIG (reference sequence). There are 14 residues in the CDR3. Trimming removed 0 bases from V and 12 bases from J; junction bases left unmatched: 10. Specimen: peripheral blood. The clonotype was recovered from a man aged 60 to 75 with COVID-19, enrolled during active disease. This sequence joins TRBV30 and TRBJ1-4, with TRBD1 matching over 7 bases. The CDR3 protein is CAWSVSTGLLELFF. In nucleotides, the CDR3 is TGTGCCTGGAGTGTCTCGACAGGGCTTCTCGAACTGTTTTTT.